This T cell receptor (beta chain) was found in a study of blood T cell repertoires in COVID-19. Study information: Acute-phase and convalescent COVID-19 samples originated in the United States, Italy and Spain. In each case, the material was cDNA or gDNA derived from T cells, B-cell-depleted T cells, or PBMCs.

In germline, CDR1 is SGHAT, CDR2 FQNNGV. V was clipped by 2 bases and J by 7 bases, with 23 bases between them. The CDR3 runs to 17 residues. As processed by the authors: The assay estimated nucleated cells by amplifying reference gene primers. Produced via immunoSEQ multiplex PCR; TCRdb's table is partial and in-frame only. The V and J calls and clone size were taken over from that table, and D and trimming were inferred from the DNA. The sample lists more than 250,000 clones; around 89% were seen once. The cohort comprised adults aged roughly 18 to 90 years residing in approximately 25 US areas. Sequencing input: PBMCs or T cells enriched from blood (not recorded which). The TCR was taken from a woman aged 18-29 years with acute COVID-19. V gene TRBV11-2 combines with J gene TRBJ1-1, with TRBD1 as a possible D gene (6 bases). The CDR3 protein is CASSLSEFVAQGGEAFF. In nucleotides, the CDR3 is TGTGCCAGCAGCTTATCAGAGTTTGTAGCACAGGGTGGTGAAGCTTTCTTT.